This T cell receptor (beta chain) was captured in a study of beta chain features in type 1 diabetes. The V end lost 8 bases, the J end lost 0 bases, and 13 bases lay between the germline ends. CDR3 size: 15 residues. Germline V gene sequence: CDR1 SGHVS, CDR2 FNYEAQ. The isolated RNA, all of it, was reverse transcribed, so expressed TCRB transcripts were what got sequenced. Assay: immunoSEQ multiplex PCR; the TCRdb copy retains only in-frame clones and omits some. The repertoire holds over 300,000 clones, with 6.5% to 10% as singletons. This clone was picked up a small number of times. J is TRBJ2-2 and V is TRBV7-6; a possible D gene is TRBD1 (6 bases). The sample consisted of central memory CD4+ T cells from blood. The source is a woman between 18 and 29 years old in good health. The CDR3 nucleotides are TGTGCCAGCGGGGCCCGGGACACGAACACCGGGGAGCTGTTTTTT. Protein: CASGARDTNTGELFF.